This is a list of T cell receptor beta chains from one sample in a study of post-analysis software for immune sequencing data. From the PCR reads, TCRdb called clonotypes with MiXCR, one entry per CDR3 protein. The sample carries around 500,000 distinct CDR3 sequences, approximately 34% recorded once. Sample: blood. These receptors were collected from a girl aged 2-17 years with multiple sclerosis. CDR3s include the opening cysteine and the closing phenylalanine or tryptophan. A D gene is named only where the DNA matches it firmly. Size tells how often a clone was seen (once, few, many) or the class of an expanded clone, and some rows leave it out.

d_call: .; v_call: TRBV7-9; clone_size: .; j_call: TRBJ2-1; cdr3_nt: TGTGCCAGCAGCTCCCCAGACGAGCGGCACTCCTACAATGAGCAGTTCTTC; cdr3_aa: CASSSPDERHSYNEQFF
d_call: TRBD1; v_call: TRBV30; clone_size: .; j_call: TRBJ1-2; cdr3_nt: TGTGCCTGGAGGAAAGACCCGGGACAGGGGTACTATGGCTACACCTTC; cdr3_aa: CAWRKDPGQGYYGYTF
d_call: .; v_call: TRBV20-1; clone_size: few; j_call: TRBJ1-4; cdr3_nt: TGCAGTGCCAACCGGACAGCTGAAAAACTGTTTTTT; cdr3_aa: CSANRTAEKLFF
d_call: .; v_call: TRBV5-1; clone_size: .; j_call: TRBJ2-3; cdr3_nt: TGCGCCAGCAACGCCGGGACACCTCTCAGCACAGATACGCAGTATTTT; cdr3_aa: CASNAGTPLSTDTQYF
d_call: TRBD1; v_call: TRBV2; clone_size: .; j_call: TRBJ1-1; cdr3_nt: TGTGCCAGCAAGGGACAGATGAACACTAAAGCTTTCTTT; cdr3_aa: CASKGQMNTKAFF
d_call: .; v_call: TRBV13; clone_size: few; j_call: TRBJ2-5; cdr3_nt: TGTGCCAGCAGCCCGTGGACAGCAGGCCAAGCGGAGACCCAGTACTTC; cdr3_aa: CASSPWTAGQAETQYF
d_call: .; v_call: TRBV5-1; clone_size: .; j_call: TRBJ1-5; cdr3_nt: TGCGCCAGCAGCTTGGGGACAGTTGGGAATCAGCCCCAGCATTTT; cdr3_aa: CASSLGTVGNQPQHF
d_call: .; v_call: TRBV7-9; clone_size: .; j_call: TRBJ2-3; cdr3_nt: TGTGCCAGCAATATCCCGACGACAGATACGCAGTATTTT; cdr3_aa: CASNIPTTDTQYF
d_call: .; v_call: TRBV28; clone_size: few; j_call: TRBJ2-3; cdr3_nt: TGTGCCAGCAGTGTTTACGGGAACCGGGGCACAGATACGCAGTATTTT; cdr3_aa: CASSVYGNRGTDTQYF
d_call: TRBD1; v_call: TRBV10-3; clone_size: .; j_call: TRBJ2-3; cdr3_nt: TGTGCCACCCAGGACAGGCGCACAGATACGCAGTATTTT; cdr3_aa: CATQDRRTDTQYF
d_call: .; v_call: TRBV18; clone_size: .; j_call: TRBJ1-1; cdr3_nt: TGTGCCAGCTCGCCGGGACACCGCAACACTGAAGCTTTCTTT; cdr3_aa: CASSPGHRNTEAFF
d_call: .; v_call: TRBV27; clone_size: .; j_call: TRBJ2-3; cdr3_nt: TGTGCCAGCAGTTTAGATTTAGAGCAGGCAACTCGCACAGATACGCAGTATTTT; cdr3_aa: CASSLDLEQATRTDTQYF
d_call: .; v_call: TRBV4-1; clone_size: few; j_call: TRBJ2-3; cdr3_nt: TGCGCCAGCAGCCAAAACTTACGGGGAGTAGCAGATACGCAGTATTTT; cdr3_aa: CASSQNLRGVADTQYF
d_call: .; v_call: TRBV5-1; clone_size: .; j_call: TRBJ2-3; cdr3_nt: TGCGCCAGCAGCTTGGACGGGACATCTGGCACAGATACGCAGTATTTT; cdr3_aa: CASSLDGTSGTDTQYF
d_call: TRBD2; v_call: TRBV11-1; clone_size: few; j_call: TRBJ2-1; cdr3_nt: TGTGCCAGCAGCCAAGCGGGGGGGCCTCATGAGCAGTTCTTC; cdr3_aa: CASSQAGGPHEQFF
d_call: TRBD1; v_call: TRBV6-2/TRBV6-3; clone_size: .; j_call: TRBJ1-5; cdr3_nt: TGTGCCAGCAGCGGGACAGGGCCTAGCAATCAGCCCCAGCATTTT; cdr3_aa: CASSGTGPSNQPQHF
d_call: .; v_call: TRBV7-6; clone_size: few; j_call: TRBJ2-1; cdr3_nt: TGTGCCAGCAGCTTAGCAGAGGGCCTAGTAAGGGATGAGCAGTTCTTC; cdr3_aa: CASSLAEGLVRDEQFF
d_call: TRBD1; v_call: TRBV10-3; clone_size: .; j_call: TRBJ2-3; cdr3_nt: TGTGCCATCAGTGAGTCTTCAGGGGGTGGCACAGATACGCAGTATTTT; cdr3_aa: CAISESSGGGTDTQYF
d_call: .; v_call: TRBV24-1; clone_size: .; j_call: TRBJ2-5; cdr3_nt: TGTGCCACCAGTGAACCCGGTCGGGAGACCCAGTACTTC; cdr3_aa: CATSEPGRETQYF
d_call: TRBD1; v_call: TRBV5-1; clone_size: .; j_call: TRBJ2-7; cdr3_nt: TGCGCCAGCAGCCGGACAGGCCTACGGTGGGAGCAGTACTTC; cdr3_aa: CASSRTGLRWEQYF
d_call: .; v_call: TRBV5-6; clone_size: .; j_call: TRBJ1-1; cdr3_nt: TGTGCCAGCAGCTTGGTCGGAGGGATGGGTACTGAAGCTTTCTTT; cdr3_aa: CASSLVGGMGTEAFF
d_call: .; v_call: TRBV18; clone_size: .; j_call: TRBJ2-7; cdr3_nt: TGTGCCAGCTCAACAGAGACCTCATCCTACGAGCAGTACTTC; cdr3_aa: CASSTETSSYEQYF
d_call: .; v_call: TRBV2; clone_size: .; j_call: TRBJ1-6; cdr3_nt: TGTGCCAGCAGTGACCGGAGGACAGCAAATTCACCCCTCCACTTT; cdr3_aa: CASSDRRTANSPLHF
d_call: TRBD1; v_call: TRBV7-3; clone_size: few; j_call: TRBJ1-2; cdr3_nt: TGTGCCAGCAGCCCTCTCAGGGGGCCTATTATCTATGGCTACACCTTC; cdr3_aa: CASSPLRGPIIYGYTF
d_call: .; v_call: TRBV4-2; clone_size: few; j_call: TRBJ2-1; cdr3_nt: TGTGCCAGCAGCCAAGGCTCCCTCGGGGCTGGTGAGCAGTTCTTC; cdr3_aa: CASSQGSLGAGEQFF
d_call: .; v_call: TRBV5-1; clone_size: once; j_call: TRBJ2-6; cdr3_nt: TGCGCCAGCAGCTTGGCCGCCTCCGGGGCCAACGTCCTGACTTTC; cdr3_aa: CASSLAASGANVLTF
d_call: .; v_call: TRBV6-5; clone_size: .; j_call: TRBJ2-6; cdr3_nt: TGTGCCAGCAGTTACTCTTTCGGTGGGGCAAGCTCTGGGGCCAACGTCCTGACTTTC; cdr3_aa: CASSYSFGGASSGANVLTF
d_call: .; v_call: TRBV18; clone_size: .; j_call: TRBJ2-4; cdr3_nt: TGTGCCAGCTCCCGACAGGTGGTGATGGCCAAAAACATTCAGTACTTC; cdr3_aa: CASSRQVVMAKNIQYF
d_call: .; v_call: TRBV10-3; clone_size: .; j_call: TRBJ2-5; cdr3_nt: TGTGCCATCAGTGAGCTACTGCCAGGGTACCAAGAGACCCAGTACTTC; cdr3_aa: CAISELLPGYQETQYF
d_call: TRBD1; v_call: TRBV5-1; clone_size: .; j_call: TRBJ1-4; cdr3_nt: TGCGCCAGCAGCTTGACCGGACAGGGGGCTGTAGAAAAACTGTTTTTT; cdr3_aa: CASSLTGQGAVEKLFF
d_call: TRBD2; v_call: TRBV29-1; clone_size: few; j_call: TRBJ2-5; cdr3_nt: TGCAGCGTTGCACTAGCGGGGGGGCCGGAGACCCAGTACTTC; cdr3_aa: CSVALAGGPETQYF
d_call: .; v_call: TRBV5-1; clone_size: .; j_call: TRBJ2-3; cdr3_nt: TGCGCCAGCAGCTCTTACGGAACGAGCACAGATACGCAGTATTTT; cdr3_aa: CASSSYGTSTDTQYF
d_call: TRBD2; v_call: TRBV4-1; clone_size: .; j_call: TRBJ2-3; cdr3_nt: TGCGCCAGCAGCCAAGAAGGGACCCTAGCGGGGGATACGCAGTATTTT; cdr3_aa: CASSQEGTLAGDTQYF
d_call: TRBD1; v_call: TRBV7-2; clone_size: few; j_call: TRBJ2-7; cdr3_nt: TGTGCCAACACACGACAGGGTGGGTTGTTCGAGCAGTACTTC; cdr3_aa: CANTRQGGLFEQYF
d_call: .; v_call: TRBV6-5; clone_size: few; j_call: TRBJ1-2; cdr3_nt: TGTGCCAGCAGCTGGACAGAATACTATGGCTACACCTTC; cdr3_aa: CASSWTEYYGYTF
d_call: TRBD1; v_call: TRBV10-3; clone_size: few; j_call: TRBJ2-3; cdr3_nt: TGTGCCATCAGTGAGACACTCCGGGACAGGGCTAGCACAGATACGCAGTATTTT; cdr3_aa: CAISETLRDRASTDTQYF
d_call: TRBD1; v_call: TRBV10-3; clone_size: .; j_call: TRBJ2-1; cdr3_nt: TGTGCCATCAGTGAACAACCCCCAGGGACAGGGGGTAATGAGCAGTTCTTC; cdr3_aa: CAISEQPPGTGGNEQFF
d_call: .; v_call: TRBV7-9; clone_size: .; j_call: TRBJ1-5; cdr3_nt: TGTGCCAGCAGCTTATTACCGGGCGACAATCAGCCCCAGCATTTT; cdr3_aa: CASSLLPGDNQPQHF
d_call: .; v_call: TRBV28; clone_size: .; j_call: TRBJ2-2; cdr3_nt: TGTGCCAGCAGTTTTCGGATCCCCGGGGAGCTGTTTTTT; cdr3_aa: CASSFRIPGELFF
d_call: .; v_call: TRBV6-5; clone_size: .; j_call: TRBJ1-6; cdr3_nt: TGTGCCAGTAACGGACAGCCGGATAATTCACCCCTCCACTTT; cdr3_aa: CASNGQPDNSPLHF
d_call: .; v_call: TRBV6-5; clone_size: few; j_call: TRBJ1-1; cdr3_nt: TGTGCCAGCAGTTACTCGGAGTTTACGGACACCTACACTGAAGCTTTCTTT; cdr3_aa: CASSYSEFTDTYTEAFF
d_call: TRBD1; v_call: TRBV11-2; clone_size: few; j_call: TRBJ2-6; cdr3_nt: TGTGCCAGCAGCTTATGGACAGGGGCCCTCCATGGGGCCAACGTCCTGACTTTC; cdr3_aa: CASSLWTGALHGANVLTF
d_call: .; v_call: TRBV18; clone_size: few; j_call: TRBJ2-5; cdr3_nt: TGTGCCAGCTCACTCTCCCGGCGGACACTCTTGGTGGAGACCCAGTACTTC; cdr3_aa: CASSLSRRTLLVETQYF
d_call: .; v_call: TRBV7-8; clone_size: .; j_call: TRBJ1-6; cdr3_nt: TGTGCCAGCAGCTTCTTCGTTAATTCACCCCTCCACTTT; cdr3_aa: CASSFFVNSPLHF
d_call: .; v_call: TRBV9; clone_size: few; j_call: TRBJ2-5; cdr3_nt: TGTGCCAGCAGCGTAGTTCCCCTAGAGACCCAGTACTTC; cdr3_aa: CASSVVPLETQYF
d_call: TRBD1; v_call: TRBV5-1; clone_size: few; j_call: TRBJ1-2; cdr3_nt: TGCGCCAGCAGCTTGGAGGGGGCTGAAGGTGGCTACACCTTC; cdr3_aa: CASSLEGAEGGYTF
d_call: .; v_call: TRBV25-1; clone_size: .; j_call: TRBJ2-7; cdr3_nt: TGTGCCAGCAGTGAATGGTCAGGGGTCGGATACGAGCAGTACTTC; cdr3_aa: CASSEWSGVGYEQYF
d_call: TRBD2; v_call: TRBV10-3; clone_size: few; j_call: TRBJ2-3; cdr3_nt: TGTGCCATCAGTGAGTCAGAAGGACTAGCGTTGCCAGATACGCAGTATTTT; cdr3_aa: CAISESEGLALPDTQYF
d_call: .; v_call: TRBV4-2; clone_size: .; j_call: TRBJ2-7; cdr3_nt: TGTGCCAGCAGCCAAGGGGCCTTTGGGGGCTACGAGCAGTACTTC; cdr3_aa: CASSQGAFGGYEQYF
d_call: TRBD2; v_call: TRBV7-9; clone_size: .; j_call: TRBJ2-3; cdr3_nt: TGTGCCAGCAGCTTAGGGCAAGTGCGGGGGGCAGACGATACGCAGTATTTT; cdr3_aa: CASSLGQVRGADDTQYF